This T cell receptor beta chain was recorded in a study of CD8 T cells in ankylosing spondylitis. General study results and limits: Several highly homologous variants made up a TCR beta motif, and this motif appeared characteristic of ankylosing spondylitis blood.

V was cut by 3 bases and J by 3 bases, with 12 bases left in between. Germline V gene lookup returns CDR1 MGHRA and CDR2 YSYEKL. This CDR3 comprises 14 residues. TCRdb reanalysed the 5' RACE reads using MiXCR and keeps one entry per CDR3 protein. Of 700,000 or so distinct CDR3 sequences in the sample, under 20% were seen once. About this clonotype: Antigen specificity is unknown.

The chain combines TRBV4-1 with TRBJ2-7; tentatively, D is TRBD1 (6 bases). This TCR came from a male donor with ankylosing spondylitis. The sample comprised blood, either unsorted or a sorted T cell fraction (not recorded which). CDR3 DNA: TGCGCCAGCAGCCAGCGGGCAGGGGACTACGAGCAGTACTTC. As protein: CASSQRAGDYEQYF.